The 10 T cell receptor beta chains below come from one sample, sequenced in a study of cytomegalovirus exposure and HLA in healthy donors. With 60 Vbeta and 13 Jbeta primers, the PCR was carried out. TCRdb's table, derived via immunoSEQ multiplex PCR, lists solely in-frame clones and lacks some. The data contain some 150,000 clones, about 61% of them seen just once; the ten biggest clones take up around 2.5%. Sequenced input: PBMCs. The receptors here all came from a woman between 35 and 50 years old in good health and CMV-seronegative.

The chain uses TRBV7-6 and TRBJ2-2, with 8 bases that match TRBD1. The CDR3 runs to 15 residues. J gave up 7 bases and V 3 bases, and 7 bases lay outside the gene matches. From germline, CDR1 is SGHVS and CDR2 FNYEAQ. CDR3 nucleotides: TGTGCCAGCAGCTTCGGGACAGGTCAAATCGGGGAGCTGTTTTTT. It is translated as CASSFGTGQIGELFF. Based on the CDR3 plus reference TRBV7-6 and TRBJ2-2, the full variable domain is GAGVSQSPRYKVTKRGQDVALRCDPISGHVSLYWYRQALGQGPEFLTYFNYEAQQDKSGLPNDRFSAERPEGSISTLTIQRTEQRDSAMYRCASSFGTGQIGELFFGEGSRLTVL.

The CDR3: CASSNGLITEAFF. The CDR3 DNA is TGTGCCAGCAGTAACGGACTTATCACTGAAGCTTTCTTT. The rearrangement joins TRBV14 to TRBJ1-1; D gene unclear. V was cut by 6 bases and J by 4 bases, with 12 bases left in between. The CDR3 spans 13 residues. Germline V gives CDR1 SGHDN, CDR2 FVKESK. The entire variable domain, with the rest obtained from reference TRBV14 and TRBJ1-1, is as follows: EAGVTQFPSHSVIEKGQTVTLRCDPISGHDNLYWYRRVMGKEIKFLLHFVKESKQDESGMPNNRFLAERTGGTYSTLKVQPAELEDSGVYFCASSNGLITEAFFGQGTRLTVV.

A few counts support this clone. CDR3 sequence reads: CASSSLVTSGGDSSYEQYF. CDR3 in DNA: TGTGCCAGCAGCTCCCTGGTGACTAGCGGGGGGGATAGCTCCTACGAGCAGTACTTC. J is TRBJ2-7 and V is TRBV7-9; 14 nucleotides line up with TRBD2. The CDR3 loop spans 19 amino acids. V lost 4 bases and J lost 0; bases outside the gene matches: 11. Germline V gene sequence: CDR1 SEHNR, CDR2 FQNEAQ (reference sequence).

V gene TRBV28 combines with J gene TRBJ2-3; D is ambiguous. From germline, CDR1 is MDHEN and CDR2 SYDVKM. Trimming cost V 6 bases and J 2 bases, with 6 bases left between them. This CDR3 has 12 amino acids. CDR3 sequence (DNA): TGTGCCAGCAGCCGTCTCACAGATACGCAGTATTTT. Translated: CASSRLTDTQYF.

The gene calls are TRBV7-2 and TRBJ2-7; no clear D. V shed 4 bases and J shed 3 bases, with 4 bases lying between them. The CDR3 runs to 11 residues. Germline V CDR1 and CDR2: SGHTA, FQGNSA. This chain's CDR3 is CASSSNYEQYF. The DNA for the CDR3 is TGTGCCAGCAGCTCCAACTACGAGCAGTACTTC. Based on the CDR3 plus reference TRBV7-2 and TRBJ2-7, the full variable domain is GAGVSQSPSNKVTEKGKDVELRCDPISGHTALYWYRQSLGQGLEFLIYFQGNSAPDKSGLPSDRFSAERTGGSVSTLTIQRTQQEDSAVYLCASSSNYEQYFGPGTRLTVT.

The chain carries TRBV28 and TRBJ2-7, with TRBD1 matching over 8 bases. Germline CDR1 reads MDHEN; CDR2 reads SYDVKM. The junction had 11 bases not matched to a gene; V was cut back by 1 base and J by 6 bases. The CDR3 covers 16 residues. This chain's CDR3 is CASSLYPDRDVAEQYF. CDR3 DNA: TGTGCCAGCAGTTTATACCCGGACAGGGATGTAGCCGAGCAGTACTTC.

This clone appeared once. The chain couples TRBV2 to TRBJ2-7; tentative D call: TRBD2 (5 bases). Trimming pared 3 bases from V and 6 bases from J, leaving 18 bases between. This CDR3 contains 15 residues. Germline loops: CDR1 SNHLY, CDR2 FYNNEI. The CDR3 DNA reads TGTGCCAGCAGTGAGGAGGCAGGAAAATTGGTCGAGCAGTACTTC. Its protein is CASSEEAGKLVEQYF.

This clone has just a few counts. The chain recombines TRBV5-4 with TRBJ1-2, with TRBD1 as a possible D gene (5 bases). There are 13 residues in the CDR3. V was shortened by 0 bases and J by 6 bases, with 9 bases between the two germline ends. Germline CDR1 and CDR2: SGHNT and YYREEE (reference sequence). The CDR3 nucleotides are TGTGCCAGCAGCTTGGCGGGGGTGGATGGCTACACCTTC. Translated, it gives CASSLAGVDGYTF.

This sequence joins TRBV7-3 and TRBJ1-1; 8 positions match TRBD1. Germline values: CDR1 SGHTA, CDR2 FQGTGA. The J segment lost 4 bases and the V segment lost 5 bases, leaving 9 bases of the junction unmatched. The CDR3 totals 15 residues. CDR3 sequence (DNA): TGTGCCAGCAGCACCGGACAGGGCCTGGGCACTGAAGCTTTCTTT. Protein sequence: CASSTGQGLGTEAFF.

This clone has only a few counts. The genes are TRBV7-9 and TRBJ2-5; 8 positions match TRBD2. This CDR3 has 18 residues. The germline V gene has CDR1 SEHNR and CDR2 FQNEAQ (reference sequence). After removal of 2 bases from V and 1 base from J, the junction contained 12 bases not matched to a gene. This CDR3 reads CASSLPPRLAKSQETQYF. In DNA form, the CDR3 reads TGTGCCAGCAGCTTACCGCCCCGACTAGCGAAAAGCCAAGAGACCCAGTACTTC.